The clone carrying this T cell receptor (beta chain) was seen repeatedly, ten times or more. Its antigen is not identified. Template switching added a universal primer site, and cDNA bore unique molecular identifiers. TCRdb fed the 5' RACE reads into MiXCR, producing one record per CDR3 protein. Among about 240,000 distinct CDR3 sequences listed, roughly a tenth were seen once. This record belongs to a study of identical twins. Study-level findings and limits: The abundant beta clonotypes from cord blood had fewer insertions, and memory repertoires had none of this.

V lost 1 base and J lost 4, with 7 bases in between. The CDR3 is made up of 13 amino acids. Germline loops: CDR1 SGHTA, CDR2 FQGNSA. This sequence joins TRBV7-2 and TRBJ1-1; D is unresolved. This receptor was taken from a middle-aged man in good health. Sequencing was performed on memory T cells sorted from blood. The CDR3 reads CASSLGRRTEAFF. The CDR3 bases are TGTGCCAGCAGCTTAGGCAGGCGCACTGAAGCTTTCTTT.